This TCR beta chain came from a study of vaccination effects on CD4 cells after COVID-19. In the study overall: Median timing of post-vaccine samples was 72 days after the second dose.

As concerns this clone: Antigen unknown.

The data were produced by immunoSEQ multiplex PCR, yet TCRdb's version contains in-frame clones alone and is incomplete. Among some 69,000 clones listed, less than 75% were seen once. With roughly nine days of culture completed, CD4+ T cells were isolated. Every participant took two doses of the BNT162b2 or mRNA-1273 vaccine. None of these healthy vaccinees had been infected with SARS-CoV-2 before vaccination. Germline CDR1 reads SGHNT; CDR2 reads YYREEE (reference sequence). V lost 4 bases to trimming and J lost 7 bases, with 14 bases between them. This CDR3 contains 14 residues. Material: CD4+ T cells from PBMCs cultured without peptide, obtained after COVID-19 vaccination. This clonotype was obtained from a human donor who received a COVID-19 vaccine. J is TRBJ1-4 and V is TRBV5-4; possibly TRBD1 for D (5 bases). The CDR3 nucleotides are TGTGCCAGCAGCCCGGGACCTCAGGTTGAAAAACTGTTTTTT. This gives the protein CASSPGPQVEKLFF.